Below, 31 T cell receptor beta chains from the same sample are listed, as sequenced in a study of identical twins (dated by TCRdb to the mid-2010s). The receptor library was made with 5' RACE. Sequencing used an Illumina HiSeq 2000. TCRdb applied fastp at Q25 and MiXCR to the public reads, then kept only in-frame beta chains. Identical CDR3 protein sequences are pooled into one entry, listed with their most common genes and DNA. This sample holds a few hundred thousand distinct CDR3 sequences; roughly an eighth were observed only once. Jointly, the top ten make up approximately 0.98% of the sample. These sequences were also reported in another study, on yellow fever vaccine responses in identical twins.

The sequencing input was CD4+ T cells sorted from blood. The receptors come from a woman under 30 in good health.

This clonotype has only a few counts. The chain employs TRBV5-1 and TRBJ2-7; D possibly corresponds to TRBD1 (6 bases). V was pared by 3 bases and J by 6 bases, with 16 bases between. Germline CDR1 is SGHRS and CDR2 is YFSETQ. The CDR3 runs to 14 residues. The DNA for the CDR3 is TGCGCCAGCAGCTCCACGGGACAAAGTACCGAGCAGTACTTC. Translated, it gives CASSSTGQSTEQYF.

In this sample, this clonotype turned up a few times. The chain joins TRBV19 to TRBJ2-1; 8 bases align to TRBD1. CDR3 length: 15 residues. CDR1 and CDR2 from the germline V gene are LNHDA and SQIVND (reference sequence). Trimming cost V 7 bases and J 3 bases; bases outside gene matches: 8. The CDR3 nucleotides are TGTGCCAGTAACCCCGGGACAGGAAACTACAATGAGCAGTTCTTC. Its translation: CASNPGTGNYNEQFF.

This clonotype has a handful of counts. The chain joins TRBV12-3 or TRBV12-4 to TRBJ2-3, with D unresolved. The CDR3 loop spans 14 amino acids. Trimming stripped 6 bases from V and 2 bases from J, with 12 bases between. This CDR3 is CASSRGEVTDTQYF. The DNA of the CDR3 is TGTGCCAGCAGCCGAGGAGAAGTCACAGATACGCAGTATTTT.

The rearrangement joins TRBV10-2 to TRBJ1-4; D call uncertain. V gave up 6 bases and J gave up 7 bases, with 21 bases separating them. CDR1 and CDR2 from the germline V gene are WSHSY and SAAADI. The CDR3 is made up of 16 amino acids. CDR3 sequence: CASSRASNWEGEKLFF. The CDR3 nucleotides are TGCGCCAGCAGCCGGGCCTCAAACTGGGAGGGTGAAAAACTGTTTTTT.

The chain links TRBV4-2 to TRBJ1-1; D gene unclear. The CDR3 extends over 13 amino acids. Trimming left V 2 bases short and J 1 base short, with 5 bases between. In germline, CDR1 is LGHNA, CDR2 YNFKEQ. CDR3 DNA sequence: TGTGCCAGCAGCCAAATCCAGAACACTGAAGCTTTCTTT. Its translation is CASSQIQNTEAFF.

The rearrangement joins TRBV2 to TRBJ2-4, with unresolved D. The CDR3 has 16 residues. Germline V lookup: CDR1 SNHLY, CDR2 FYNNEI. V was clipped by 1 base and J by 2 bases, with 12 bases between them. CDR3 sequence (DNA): TGTGCCAGCAGTGAAGAGATGATGTATACCAAAAACATTCAGTACTTC. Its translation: CASSEEMMYTKNIQYF.

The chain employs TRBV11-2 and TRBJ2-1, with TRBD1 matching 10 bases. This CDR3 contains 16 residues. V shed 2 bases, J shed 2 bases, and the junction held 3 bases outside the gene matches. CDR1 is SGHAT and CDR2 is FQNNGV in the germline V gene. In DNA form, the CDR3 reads TGTGCCAGCAGCTTATCTGACAGGGGGCCCTACAATGAGCAGTTCTTC. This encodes CASSLSDRGPYNEQFF. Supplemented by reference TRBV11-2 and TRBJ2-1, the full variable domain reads EAGVAQSPRYKIIEKRQSVAFWCNPISGHATLYWYQQILGQGPKLLIQFQNNGVVDDSQLPKDRFSAERLKGVDSTLKIQPAKLEDSAVYLCASSLSDRGPYNEQFFGPGTRLTVL.

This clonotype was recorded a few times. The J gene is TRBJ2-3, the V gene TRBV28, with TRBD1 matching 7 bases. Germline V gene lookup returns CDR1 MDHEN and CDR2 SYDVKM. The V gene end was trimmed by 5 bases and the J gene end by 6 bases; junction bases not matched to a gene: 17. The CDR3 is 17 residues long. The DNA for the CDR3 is TGTGCCAGCAGTGCAGGGGCTACAGGGGTGGGGCGGGATACGCAGTATTTT. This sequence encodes CASSAGATGVGRDTQYF.

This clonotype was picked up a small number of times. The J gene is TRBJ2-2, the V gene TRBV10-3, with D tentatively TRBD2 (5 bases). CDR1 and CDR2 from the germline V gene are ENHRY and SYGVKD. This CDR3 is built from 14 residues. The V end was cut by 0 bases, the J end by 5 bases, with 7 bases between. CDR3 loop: CAISESTGTGELFF. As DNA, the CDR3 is TGTGCCATCAGTGAGTCGACGGGGACCGGGGAGCTGTTTTTT.

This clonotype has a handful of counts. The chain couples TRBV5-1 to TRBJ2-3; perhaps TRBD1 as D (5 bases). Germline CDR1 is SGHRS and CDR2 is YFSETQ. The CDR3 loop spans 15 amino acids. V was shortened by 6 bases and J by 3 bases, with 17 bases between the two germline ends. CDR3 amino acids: CASTPGPILTDTQYF. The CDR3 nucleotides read TGCGCCAGCACTCCAGGGCCTATTCTAACAGATACGCAGTATTTT.

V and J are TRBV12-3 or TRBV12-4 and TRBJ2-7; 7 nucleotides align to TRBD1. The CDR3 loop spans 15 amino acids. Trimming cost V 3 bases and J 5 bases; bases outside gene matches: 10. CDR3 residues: CASSLLTGQRNEQYF. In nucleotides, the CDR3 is TGTGCCAGCAGTTTGCTGACAGGGCAGCGGAACGAGCAGTACTTC.

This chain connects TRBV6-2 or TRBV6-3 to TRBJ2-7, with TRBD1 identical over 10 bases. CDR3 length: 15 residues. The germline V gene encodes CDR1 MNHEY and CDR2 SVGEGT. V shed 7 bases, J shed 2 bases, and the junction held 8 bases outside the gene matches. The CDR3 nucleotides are TGTGCCAGCATGTCCCCTGGGACAGGGGCCTACGAGCAGTACTTC. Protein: CASMSPGTGAYEQYF.

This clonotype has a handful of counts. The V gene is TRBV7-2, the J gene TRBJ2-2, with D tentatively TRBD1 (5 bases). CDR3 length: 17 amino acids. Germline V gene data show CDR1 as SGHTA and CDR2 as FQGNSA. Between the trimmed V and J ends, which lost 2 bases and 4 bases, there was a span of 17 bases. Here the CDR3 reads CASSLNPAGKGTGELFF. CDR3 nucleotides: TGTGCCAGCAGCTTAAACCCCGCAGGGAAGGGCACCGGGGAGCTGTTTTTT.

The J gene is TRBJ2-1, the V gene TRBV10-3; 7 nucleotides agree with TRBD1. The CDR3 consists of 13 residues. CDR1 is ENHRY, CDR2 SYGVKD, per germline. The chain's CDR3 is CCHQKDRYNEQFF. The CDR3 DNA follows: TGTTGCCATCAGAAGGACAGGTACAATGAGCAGTTCTTC.

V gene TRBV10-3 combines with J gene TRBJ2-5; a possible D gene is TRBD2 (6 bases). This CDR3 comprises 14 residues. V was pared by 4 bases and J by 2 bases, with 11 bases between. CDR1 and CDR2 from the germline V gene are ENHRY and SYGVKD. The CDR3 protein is CAISAVREQETQYF. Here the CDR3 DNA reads TGTGCCATCAGTGCAGTGCGGGAACAAGAGACCCAGTACTTC.

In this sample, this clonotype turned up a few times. This CDR3 reads CSASGTGTEQYF. The CDR3 nucleotides read TGCAGTGCGTCCGGGACAGGGACTGAGCAGTACTTC. The chain links TRBV20-1 to TRBJ2-7; TRBD1 aligns across 9 bases. The CDR3 extends over 12 amino acids. V trimming: 6 bases; J trimming: 7 bases; junction bases outside the gene matches: 7. The germline V gene has CDR1 DFQATT and CDR2 SNEGSKA (reference sequence).

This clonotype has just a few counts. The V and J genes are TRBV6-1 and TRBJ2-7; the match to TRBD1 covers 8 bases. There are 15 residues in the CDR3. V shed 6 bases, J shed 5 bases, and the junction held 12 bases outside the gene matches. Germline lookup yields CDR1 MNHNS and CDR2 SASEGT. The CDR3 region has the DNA TGTGCCAGCAGCCTTGAAGGACAGGGTACACACGAGCAGTACTTC. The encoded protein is CASSLEGQGTHEQYF.

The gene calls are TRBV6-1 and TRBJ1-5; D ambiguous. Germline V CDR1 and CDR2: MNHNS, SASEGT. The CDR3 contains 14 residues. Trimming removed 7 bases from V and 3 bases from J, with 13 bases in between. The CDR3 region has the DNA TGTGCCAGCACTAACGGCCACCCCAATCAGCCCCAGCATTTT. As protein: CASTNGHPNQPQHF.

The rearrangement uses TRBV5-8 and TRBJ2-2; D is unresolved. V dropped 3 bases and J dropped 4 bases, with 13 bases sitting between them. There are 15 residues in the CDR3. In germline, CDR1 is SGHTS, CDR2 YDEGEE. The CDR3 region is CASSYGILGTGELFF. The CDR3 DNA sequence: TGTGCCAGCAGCTATGGAATCCTCGGCACCGGGGAGCTGTTTTTT.

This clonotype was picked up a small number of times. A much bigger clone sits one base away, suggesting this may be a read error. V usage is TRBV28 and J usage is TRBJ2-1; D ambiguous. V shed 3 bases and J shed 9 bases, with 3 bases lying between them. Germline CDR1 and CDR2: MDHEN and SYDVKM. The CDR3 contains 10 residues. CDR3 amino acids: CASSFGEQFF. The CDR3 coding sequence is TGTGCCAGCAGTTTCGGTGAGCAGTTCTTC.

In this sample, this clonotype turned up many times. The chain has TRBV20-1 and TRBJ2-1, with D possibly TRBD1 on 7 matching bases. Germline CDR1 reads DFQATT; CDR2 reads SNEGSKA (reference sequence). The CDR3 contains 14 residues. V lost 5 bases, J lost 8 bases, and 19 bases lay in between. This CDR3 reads CSAGLAGGTHEQFF. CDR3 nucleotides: TGCAGTGCTGGGTTGGCAGGGGGGACTCATGAGCAGTTCTTC.

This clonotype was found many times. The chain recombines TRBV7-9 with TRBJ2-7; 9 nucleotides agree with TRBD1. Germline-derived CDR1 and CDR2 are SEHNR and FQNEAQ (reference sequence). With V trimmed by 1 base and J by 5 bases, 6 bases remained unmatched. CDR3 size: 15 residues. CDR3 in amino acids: CASSLEGQGTDEQYF. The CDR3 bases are TGTGCCAGCAGCTTAGAAGGACAGGGGACAGACGAGCAGTACTTC.

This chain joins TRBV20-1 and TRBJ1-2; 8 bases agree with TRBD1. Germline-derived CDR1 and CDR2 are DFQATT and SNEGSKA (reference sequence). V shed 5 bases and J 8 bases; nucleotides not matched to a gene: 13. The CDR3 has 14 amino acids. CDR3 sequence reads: CSAQPDRGYSGYTF. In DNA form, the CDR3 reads TGCAGTGCTCAACCAGACAGGGGATATAGCGGCTACACCTTC.

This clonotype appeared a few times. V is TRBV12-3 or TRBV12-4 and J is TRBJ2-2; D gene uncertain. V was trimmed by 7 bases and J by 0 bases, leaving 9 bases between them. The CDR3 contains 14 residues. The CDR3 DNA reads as TGTGCCAGCACCTCCCGAGCGAACACCGGGGAGCTGTTTTTT. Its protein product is CASTSRANTGELFF.

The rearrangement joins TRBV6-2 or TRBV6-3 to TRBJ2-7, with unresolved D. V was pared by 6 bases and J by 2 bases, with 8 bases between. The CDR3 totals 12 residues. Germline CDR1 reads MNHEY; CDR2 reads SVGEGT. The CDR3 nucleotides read TGTGCCAGCAGCCGCGATCCCTACGAGCAGTACTTC. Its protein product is CASSRDPYEQYF.

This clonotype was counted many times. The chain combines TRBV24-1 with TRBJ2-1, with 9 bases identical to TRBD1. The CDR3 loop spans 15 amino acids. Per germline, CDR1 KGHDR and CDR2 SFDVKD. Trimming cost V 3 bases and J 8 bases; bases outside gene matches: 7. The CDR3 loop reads CATSDPLQGAHEQFF. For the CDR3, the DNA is TGTGCCACCAGTGATCCCCTACAGGGGGCCCATGAGCAGTTCTTC.

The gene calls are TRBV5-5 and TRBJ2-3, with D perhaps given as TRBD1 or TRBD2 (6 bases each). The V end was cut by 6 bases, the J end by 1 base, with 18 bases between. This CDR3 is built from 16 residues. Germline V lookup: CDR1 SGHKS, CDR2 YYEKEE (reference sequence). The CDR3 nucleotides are TGTGCCAGCAACCCTTTAGGGGGGATAGGCACAGATACGCAGTATTTT. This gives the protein CASNPLGGIGTDTQYF.

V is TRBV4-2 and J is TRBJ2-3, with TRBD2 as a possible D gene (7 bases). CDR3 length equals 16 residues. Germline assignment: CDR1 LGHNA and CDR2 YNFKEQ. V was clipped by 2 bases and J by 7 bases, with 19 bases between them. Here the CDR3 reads CASSQTKGGAVHTQYF. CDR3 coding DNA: TGTGCCAGCAGCCAAACCAAGGGGGGGGCAGTACATACGCAGTATTTT.

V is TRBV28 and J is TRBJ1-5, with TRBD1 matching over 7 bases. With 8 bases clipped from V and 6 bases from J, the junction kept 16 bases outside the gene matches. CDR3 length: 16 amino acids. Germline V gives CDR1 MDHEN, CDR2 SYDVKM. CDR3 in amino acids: CASSFNRGAFGQPQHF. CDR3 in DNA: TGTGCCAGCTCTTTCAACAGGGGCGCCTTTGGTCAGCCCCAGCATTTT.

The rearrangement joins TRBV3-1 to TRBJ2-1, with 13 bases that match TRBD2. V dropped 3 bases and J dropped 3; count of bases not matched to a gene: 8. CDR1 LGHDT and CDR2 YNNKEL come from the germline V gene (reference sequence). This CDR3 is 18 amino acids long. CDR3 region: CASSQGRTSGRDYNEQFF. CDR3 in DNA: TGTGCCAGCAGCCAGGGAAGGACTAGCGGGAGAGACTACAATGAGCAGTTCTTC.

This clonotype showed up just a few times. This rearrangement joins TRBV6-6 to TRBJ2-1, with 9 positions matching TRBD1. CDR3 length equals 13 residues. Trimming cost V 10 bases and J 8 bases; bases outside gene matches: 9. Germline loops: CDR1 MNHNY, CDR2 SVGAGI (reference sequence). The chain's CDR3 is CATGGDRVDEQFF. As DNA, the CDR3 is TGTGCCACTGGCGGGGACAGGGTTGATGAGCAGTTCTTC.